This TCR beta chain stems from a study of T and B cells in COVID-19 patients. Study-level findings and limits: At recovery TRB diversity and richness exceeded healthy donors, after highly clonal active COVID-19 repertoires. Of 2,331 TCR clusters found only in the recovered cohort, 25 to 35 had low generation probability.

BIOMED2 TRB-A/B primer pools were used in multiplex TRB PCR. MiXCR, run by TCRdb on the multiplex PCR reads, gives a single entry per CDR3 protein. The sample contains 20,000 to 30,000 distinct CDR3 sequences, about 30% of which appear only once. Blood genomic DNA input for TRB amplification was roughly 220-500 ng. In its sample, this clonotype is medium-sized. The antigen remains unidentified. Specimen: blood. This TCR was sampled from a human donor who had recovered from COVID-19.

The CDR3: CATSRGRSGGGGDTQYF. The CDR3, as DNA: TGTGCCACCAGCAGAGGGAGGAGCGGGGGTGGTGGAGATACGCAGTATTTT. The chain is built from TRBV15 and TRBJ2-3; 8 positions match TRBD2. The CDR3 length is 17 residues. V was pared by 1 base and J by 5 bases, with 11 bases of the junction left unmatched. Germline V gene data show CDR1 as LNHNV and CDR2 as YYDKDF (reference sequence).